This TCR beta chain appears in the sequencing data of a study of regulatory T cells in long-lasting Graves disease. Per germline, CDR1 SGHTA and CDR2 FQGTGA. This CDR3 comprises 13 residues. With 3 bases removed from V and 8 bases from J, the gap between germline ends came to 11 bases. In building TCR beta libraries, iRepertoire HTBI primers were used together with Arm-PCR of CDR3 regions. TCRdb reprocessed the multiplex PCR reads with MiXCR, giving one entry per CDR3 protein. The sample includes hundreds of thousands of distinct CDR3 sequences, approximately 15% of them seen just once. This clonotype was found a few times. The antigen is not known. Time point indicated: newly diagnosed GD, antithyroid drugs for less than 3 months. The TCR library was made from RNA that had been extracted from PBMCs in TRIzol. Findings of the study overall: Relative to new patients (around 1,000), persistent patients exhibited greater sharing of public clonotypes (around 3,000).

These data were also filed under a second study, of T cells in Graves' hyperthyroidism and ophthalmopathy. Per that paper: Most clonotypes expanded in thyroid above 0.001 were likewise present in blood.

The TCR was taken from a woman aged 25 to 39 with Graves disease. V is TRBV7-3 and J is TRBJ2-1; D is perhaps TRBD1 or TRBD2 (5 bases each). The sequencing used peripheral blood mononuclear cells (PBMCs), collected at new diagnosis, from a patient treated with antithyroid drugs. CDR3 nucleotide sequence: TGTGCCAGCAGCTTTTCCGGGGCCCATGAGCAGTTCTTC. The encoded protein is CASSFSGAHEQFF.